The rows below give T cell receptor beta chains drawn from one sample of a study of CD8+CD57+ T cells in acquired aplastic anemia. MiXCR, applied by TCRdb to the reads, yields one record per CDR3 protein. The data show around 180,000 distinct CDR3 sequences, with under 75% seen just once and over 40% held by the top ten. Sample: sorted CD4+, CD8+, or CD8+CD57+ T cells (not recorded which) from PBMCs. Receptors originate from a human donor in good health. Both conserved end residues are part of each CDR3. D genes are given only for firm matches. The size of a clone is reported for some rows only, either as once, few or many, or as a class for expanded clones.

D	J	size	V	CDR3	DNA
NA	TRBJ2-1	many	TRBV20-1	CSARDPAEGDEQFF	TGCAGTGCTAGAGATCCCGCGGAGGGCGATGAGCAGTTCTTC
NA	TRBJ2-7	NA	TRBV2	CASSDFYEQYF	TGTGCCAGCAGTGATTTCTACGAGCAGTACTTC
NA	TRBJ2-1	many	TRBV24-1	CATSDSVGRFYDEQFF	TGTGCCACCAGTGATTCGGTCGGCAGATTTTACGATGAGCAGTTCTTC
TRBD1	TRBJ1-2	NA	TRBV29-1	CSYLRTGVYYGYTF	TGCAGCTACTTAAGGACAGGGGTGTACTATGGCTACACCTTC
TRBD1	TRBJ1-6	NA	TRBV2	CAKGQGPLYNSPLHF	TGTGCCAAAGGACAGGGACCCCTCTATAATTCACCCCTCCACTTT
TRBD2	TRBJ2-1	NA	TRBV19	CASSIEVGGGPGSYNEQFF	TGTGCCAGTAGTATAGAGGTGGGCGGGGGGCCCGGGTCGTACAATGAGCAGTTCTTC
NA	TRBJ1-5	NA	TRBV14	CASSQEKGLGQPQHF	TGTGCCAGCAGCCAAGAAAAGGGTTTGGGTCAGCCCCAGCATTTT
NA	TRBJ2-7	NA	TRBV29-1	CSVLSLSSYEQYF	TGCAGCGTGTTGTCCCTCTCATCCTACGAGCAGTACTTC
TRBD1	TRBJ2-3	NA	TRBV29-1	CSVDRDRGSTPTQYF	TGCAGCGTTGACAGGGACAGGGGGTCCACCCCAACGCAGTATTTT
NA	TRBJ1-1	once	TRBV7-2	CASTLGESTSVEAFF	TGTGCCAGCACCCTAGGGGAGAGCACAAGTGTTGAAGCTTTCTTT
TRBD1	TRBJ2-7	NA	TRBV29-1	CSVRTGGYEQYF	TGCAGCGTTAGGACAGGCGGCTACGAGCAGTACTTC
TRBD2	TRBJ2-5	NA	TRBV10-3	CAISRGGRDQETQYF	TGTGCCATCAGCCGGGGAGGGCGGGACCAAGAGACCCAGTACTTC
NA	TRBJ2-7	many	TRBV2	CASSEVLTSAYEQYF	TGTGCCAGCAGTGAAGTTCTGACCAGCGCCTACGAGCAGTACTTC
NA	TRBJ2-7	few	TRBV5-1	CASSLDGGARQYF	TGCGCCAGCAGCTTGGATGGGGGCGCTCGACAGTACTTC
NA	TRBJ2-1	many	TRBV4-1	CASSRNKEGEENEQFF	TGCGCCAGCAGCCGAAATAAGGAGGGAGAGGAAAATGAGCAGTTCTTC
NA	TRBJ2-1	NA	TRBV7-6	CASSLVSSGEQFF	TGTGCCAGCAGCTTAGTGTCCTCCGGGGAGCAGTTCTTC
NA	TRBJ2-2	many	TRBV25-1	CASSDRHTGELFF	TGTGCCAGCAGTGATCGGCACACCGGGGAGCTGTTTTTT
NA	TRBJ2-7	few	TRBV15	CATSATRLTSSYEQYF	TGTGCCACCAGCGCTACTCGGCTCACTAGCTCCTACGAGCAGTACTTC
TRBD2	TRBJ2-1	many	TRBV20-1	CSASLSGRGNEQFF	TGCAGTGCTAGTCTCAGCGGGAGGGGCAATGAGCAGTTCTTC
NA	TRBJ2-7	once	TRBV9	CASSVAGSGYTGEQYF	TGTGCCAGCAGCGTAGCTGGGAGTGGTTACACCGGGGAGCAGTACTTC
TRBD2	TRBJ2-7	NA	TRBV5-4	CASSTRTSGGYEQYF	TGTGCCAGCAGCACACGGACTAGCGGGGGGTACGAGCAGTACTTC
TRBD2	TRBJ2-1	NA	TRBV19	CASRWGLNSYNEQFF	TGTGCCAGTAGATGGGGACTAAACTCCTACAATGAGCAGTTCTTC
NA	TRBJ1-4	few	TRBV11-2	CASSFTTTIGQPTNEKLFF	TGTGCCAGCAGCTTCACCACCACTATAGGACAGCCAACTAATGAAAAACTGTTTTTT
NA	TRBJ1-1	once	TRBV29-1	CSGTDRNTEAFF	TGCAGCGGGACGGACAGAAACACTGAAGCTTTCTTT
NA	TRBJ1-1	NA	TRBV20-1	CSASPPSMNTEAFF	TGCAGTGCTAGCCCCCCTTCCATGAACACTGAAGCTTTCTTT
NA	TRBJ1-1	NA	TRBV20-1	CSARREANTEAFF	TGCAGTGCCCGCCGGGAGGCCAACACTGAAGCTTTCTTT
NA	TRBJ2-7	many	TRBV6-6	CASSPGDIYEQYF	TGTGCCAGCAGCCCAGGGGACATCTACGAGCAGTACTTC
NA	TRBJ1-3	many	TRBV4-1	CASSQTTDSGNTIYF	TGCGCCAGCAGCCAGACGACAGACTCTGGAAACACCATATATTTT
NA	TRBJ2-7	NA	TRBV7-8	CASSRPGNEQYF	TGTGCCAGCAGCCGCCCTGGAAACGAGCAGTACTTC
NA	TRBJ1-5	NA	TRBV19	CASSTRQVAGETQHF	TGTGCCAGTAGTACCCGTCAGGTGGCGGGAGAGACCCAGCATTTT
NA	TRBJ1-1	NA	TRBV7-2	CASSIRDWGTEAFF	TGTGCCAGCAGCATCCGGGATTGGGGGACTGAAGCTTTCTTT
TRBD2	TRBJ2-1	NA	TRBV2	CASRTTAGVFSEQFF	TGTGCCAGCAGAACTACTGCGGGAGTCTTTAGTGAGCAGTTCTTC
NA	TRBJ2-2	NA	TRBV7-9	CASSVSAGELFF	TGTGCCAGCAGCGTATCGGCCGGGGAGCTGTTTTTT
TRBD1	TRBJ1-1	few	TRBV19	CASSDRGIAEAFF	TGTGCCAGTAGCGACAGGGGGATCGCTGAAGCTTTCTTT
NA	TRBJ1-2	NA	TRBV7-9	CASSLGAGANYGYTF	TGTGCCAGCAGCTTAGGGGCAGGAGCAAACTATGGCTACACCTTC
NA	TRBJ2-3	NA	TRBV7-3	CASSPTTSSTDTQYF	TGTGCCAGCAGCCCTACCACGTCTAGCACAGATACGCAGTATTTT
NA	TRBJ1-2	NA	TRBV7-2	CASRSQGHGYTF	TGTGCCAGCAGGAGTCAGGGACATGGCTACACCTTC
TRBD1	TRBJ2-7	NA	TRBV10-3	CAISGGDRAVYEQYF	TGTGCCATCAGTGGTGGGGACAGGGCGGTCTACGAGCAGTACTTC
NA	TRBJ2-7	few	TRBV29-1	CSVYTRARREQYF	TGCAGCGTCTACACCCGGGCTAGGCGGGAGCAGTACTTC
NA	TRBJ2-5	many	TRBV5-1	CASSFTGRQETQYF	TGCGCCAGCAGCTTTACAGGAAGGCAAGAGACCCAGTACTTC
TRBD1	TRBJ1-2	NA	TRBV19	CASRSGGLDGYTF	TGTGCCAGTAGATCAGGGGGGTTGGATGGCTACACCTTC